This T cell receptor (beta chain) was captured by sequencing in a study of control samples from healthy donors and cancer patients (dated by TCRdb to 2020 to 2021). Its CDR3 holds 12 amino acids, cysteine through phenylalanine. Just CDR3 DNA is preserved here, 36 bases in frame from base 1. Based on the germline V gene, the CDR1 and CDR2 sequences are SGHTA and FQGNSA. V loses 1 base of germline sequence and J loses 13 bases, and the interval between the two ends is 13 bases. Regarding this clone: Its specific antigen is unknown. Per-nucleotide qualities are absent, and no much larger clonotype sits a single base away.

The library was obtained by the immunoSEQ multiplex PCR assay. TCRdb took over this immuneACCESS table, retaining in-frame rearrangements with V and J assigned. Such tables are incomplete; in checked studies, under half of the missing clones stem from an unresolved V gene, and the remainder is unexplained. This sample lists 25,000 to 35,000 clones; about nine tenths were detected once. The ten largest clones capture around 12% of the sample. The origin of this receptor is a man aged 50-59 years with lung cancer. The chain uses TRBV7-2 and TRBJ1-2; there is no confident call for the D gene. Material: PBMCs. The DNA is as follows: TGTGCCAGCAGCTTAGAGACACGGCCGGTCACCTTC. Its protein product is CASSLETRPVTF.